This paragraph covers one T cell receptor beta chain sequence. Its antigen is undetermined. Prior autoimmune disease or systemic immunosuppression barred patients. This CDR3 is built from 11 residues. Germline CDR1 and CDR2: SEHNR and FQNEAQ (reference sequence). Trimming cost V 8 bases and J 5 bases, with 9 bases left between them. This entry comes from a study of OX40 agonist ivuxolimab in advanced cancers. Study-wide context: Three patients showed partial responses: one hepatocellular carcinoma and two cutaneous melanoma cases.

General study findings and limits: Some of the nonresponding patients also showed low levels of normalized T-cell clonal expansion. CD4+ and CD8+ blood T cells expanded clonally by week 6 at 0.1 to 3.0 mg/kg.

TCRdb's copy holds only in-frame clones and misses some; the assay was immunoSEQ multiplex PCR. Seen here are 55,000 to 80,000 clones, 80% to 90% observed once, and the top ten hold approximately 2%. The chain couples TRBV7-9 to TRBJ1-2; possible D gene TRBD1, 5 bases. Source: CD4+ or CD8+ T cells sorted from blood, taken in a trial of the OX40 agonist ivuxolimab. The clonotype comes from an adult with an advanced solid tumor such as melanoma, head and neck, liver or kidney cancer. The CDR3 DNA follows: TGTGCCAGCGGAGGGACTTATGGCTACACCTTC. Its translation: CASGGTYGYTF.